A single sample is the source of the 26 T cell receptor beta chains below, sequenced in a study of shared clonotypes between healthy human individuals. Measured with immunoSEQ multiplex PCR; TCRdb has only the in-frame clones, and not every one. The data show some 1 million clones, with about 75% seen just once and 1.4% held by the top ten. Material for sequencing was memory CD4+ T cells sorted from blood. Indicated subset: CD45RA-negative fraction. These receptors were taken from a man in his late teens or twenties in good health.

On this clone: This sequence may be a read error, since a much larger clone differs from it by one base. The J gene is TRBJ2-1, the V gene TRBV21-1; TRBD1 is taken as the D call from the table, unchecked against the DNA. TRBV21-1 is a known pseudogene. This CDR3 has 16 residues. DNA of the CDR3: TGTGCCAGCAGCAAAGATGCAGGGGGCGACGGAAATGAGCAGTTCTTC. It codes for CASSKDAGGDGNEQFF.

This rearrangement joins TRBV20-1 to TRBJ2-7, with a possible D match to TRBD1 (5 bases). The V gene's germline CDR1 is DFQATT and CDR2 SNEGSKA (reference sequence). Trimming removed 3 bases at V and 5 bases at J, with 8 bases between. The CDR3 loop spans 11 amino acids. The CDR3 loop is CSARAGHEQYF. In nucleotides, the CDR3 is TGCAGTGCTAGGGCAGGGCACGAGCAGTACTTC.

The V call is TRBV5-1, the J call TRBJ2-3; no clear D gene. Per the germline V gene, CDR1 is SGHRS and CDR2 is YFSETQ. The V gene lost 2 bases and the J gene lost 6 bases, with 13 bases spanning the gap. The CDR3 is 14 amino acids. This CDR3 reads CASSLPGAEDTQYF. The CDR3 nucleotides are TGCGCCAGCAGCTTACCCGGAGCTGAGGATACGCAGTATTTT.

The chain's CDR3 is CASSPQGGASYEQYF. The CDR3 DNA is TGTGCCAGCAGTCCCCAAGGGGGGGCGTCCTACGAGCAGTACTTC. V gene TRBV28 combines with J gene TRBJ2-7; D may be TRBD2 (7 bases). The CDR3 is 15 residues long. CDR1 and CDR2 (germline): MDHEN, SYDVKM. V lost 5 bases and J lost 1, with 15 bases in between.

This clone was counted between two and nine times. The same CDR3 can be traced to other DNA sequences in this sample. CDR3 sequence (DNA): TGCGCCAGCAGCCAAGAGACCCGGCAGCCCCAGCATTTT. Translating gives CASSQETRQPQHF. This chain uses TRBV4-1 with TRBJ1-5, with D unclear. V was shortened by 0 bases and J by 7 bases, with 7 bases between the two germline ends. The CDR3 sequence is 13 residues long. Germline lookup yields CDR1 MGHRA and CDR2 YSYEKL.

The chain joins TRBV29-1 to TRBJ2-5; D might be TRBD2 (7 bases). CDR1 is SQVTM and CDR2 is ANQGSEA in the germline V gene. The CDR3 runs to 12 residues. V shed 8 bases and J shed 5 bases, with 15 bases lying between them. CDR3 DNA sequence: TGCAGCTTTCTCGAGGGGGGGGAGACCCAGTACTTC. Translating it yields CSFLEGGETQYF.

This clone appeared a single time. The chain employs TRBV21-1 and TRBJ2-2; TRBD2, as called in the table, went unchecked against the DNA. TRBV21-1 is marked as a pseudogene. CDR3 length equals 17 residues. CDR3 bases: TGTGCCAGCAGCGAGATCACTAGCGGGAGTGATACCGGGGAGCTGTTTTTT. This codes for CASSEITSGSDTGELFF.

Note on this clone: The same CDR3 arises from other DNA sequences in this sample as well. The gene calls are TRBV18 and TRBJ2-5, with D unclear. The CDR3 totals 14 residues. CDR1 is KGHSH and CDR2 is LQKENI in the germline V gene. The ends were cut back, 6 bases at V and 3 bases at J, with 14 bases in the middle. CDR3 sequence: CASSPSWEKETQYF. The DNA of the CDR3 is TGTGCCAGCTCCCCCTCCTGGGAAAAAGAGACCCAGTACTTC.

The chain has TRBV19 and TRBJ2-6; 9 bases match TRBD1. This CDR3 region has 18 residues. Germline-derived CDR1 and CDR2 are LNHDA and SQIVND (reference sequence). V lost 5 bases, J lost 4 bases, and 12 bases stayed unmatched. CDR3 coding DNA: TGTGCCAGTAGTTCACAGGGGGCCACTTGGTCAGGGGCCAACGTCCTGACTTTC. Protein sequence: CASSSQGATWSGANVLTF. The full variable domain, rest sourced from reference TRBV19 and TRBJ2-6, is DGGITQSPKYLFRKEGQNVTLSCEQNLNHDAMYWYRQDPGQGLRLIYYSQIVNDFQKGDIAEGYSVSREKKESFPLTVTSAQKNPTAFYLCASSSQGATWSGANVLTFGAGSRLTVL.

The rearrangement joins TRBV30 to TRBJ1-2; 7 positions agree with TRBD1. The CDR3 consists of 16 residues. Unmatched junction bases numbered 10, after V lost 3 bases and J lost 0 bases. Germline CDR1 and CDR2: GTSNPN and SVGIG (reference sequence). The CDR3 DNA reads TGTGCCTGGAGCAAAACAGGGGCCGTAGCTAACTATGGCTACACCTTC. Protein sequence: CAWSKTGAVANYGYTF.

The J gene is TRBJ1-2, the V gene TRBV6-1; 7 bases map to TRBD1. The germline V gene has CDR1 MNHNS and CDR2 SASEGT. This CDR3 has 16 residues. V was pared by 4 bases and J by 4 bases, with 12 bases of the junction left unmatched. CDR3 sequence: CASSGHPGGRGYGYTF. In DNA form, the CDR3 reads TGTGCCAGCAGTGGCCACCCAGGGGGGCGAGGCTATGGCTACACCTTC.

About this clone: This specimen includes other DNA sequences encoding the same CDR3. The gene calls are TRBV18 and TRBJ2-5; 7 bases line up with TRBD1. From germline, CDR1 is KGHSH and CDR2 LQKENI. The CDR3 runs 14 residues. Trimming cost V 3 bases and J 4 bases; bases outside gene matches: 5. The CDR3 sequence: CASSPTGARETQYF. As DNA, the CDR3 is TGTGCCAGCTCACCCACAGGGGCGCGAGAGACCCAGTACTTC.

Details on this clone: Mismatch with germline at one junction end may stem from a read error. The rearrangement uses TRBV7-7 and TRBJ2-3; D gene unclear. CDR1 SSHAT and CDR2 FNYEAQ come from the germline V gene (reference sequence). This CDR3 region has 14 residues. The CDR3 nucleotides read TGTGCTAGCAGCTTAGATGGGCCCACAGATACGCAGTATTTT. Protein product: CASSLDGPTDTQYF. Full variable domain (missing parts from reference TRBV7-7 and TRBJ2-3): GAGVSQSPRYKVTKRGQDVTLRCDPISSHATLYWYQQALGQGPEFLTYFNYEAQPDKSGLPSDRFSAERPEGSISTLTIQRTEQRDSAMYRCASSLDGPTDTQYFGPGTRLTVL.

The chain links TRBV5-1 to TRBJ1-2; TRBD1 matches at 9 bases. Looked up from germline, CDR1 is SGHRS and CDR2 is YFSETQ. This CDR3 is 15 amino acids long. V shed 0 bases and J 8 bases; nucleotides not matched to a gene: 8. CDR3 DNA: TGCGCCAGCAGCTTGGCTGCCGGGACAGGGAGCGGCTACACCTTC. This encodes CASSLAAGTGSGYTF.

V usage is TRBV2 and J usage is TRBJ2-7; possible D gene TRBD2, 5 bases. The CDR3 consists of 14 residues. Between the trimmed V and J ends, which lost 3 bases and 7 bases, there was a span of 16 bases. Germline CDR1 SNHLY, CDR2 FYNNEI. The CDR3: CASSDLARTGEQYF. The CDR3 DNA follows: TGTGCCAGCAGTGATCTAGCCCGAACGGGGGAGCAGTACTTC.

This clone has more than one count but fewer than ten. The V and J genes are TRBV9 and TRBJ1-5; 7 nucleotides agree with TRBD1. The CDR3 consists of 14 residues. Looked up from germline, CDR1 is SGDLS and CDR2 is YYNGEE. The trim removed 3 bases at V and 4 bases at J, leaving 4 bases unmatched. CDR3 amino acids: CASSGGTENQPQHF. The CDR3 DNA sequence: TGTGCCAGCAGCGGGGGGACAGAGAATCAGCCCCAGCATTTT.

The rearrangement links TRBV19 to TRBJ2-1; tentatively, D is TRBD2 (6 bases). Germline V gene lookup returns CDR1 LNHDA and CDR2 SQIVND (reference sequence). The V gene lost 6 bases and the J gene lost 7 bases, with 13 bases spanning the gap. This CDR3 is 13 amino acids long. This CDR3 is CASRRGFGNEQFF. CDR3 in DNA: TGTGCCAGTAGGCGGGGATTCGGGAATGAGCAGTTCTTC.

The chain employs TRBV28 and TRBJ2-7; maybe TRBD2 (5 bases). Germline V lookup: CDR1 MDHEN, CDR2 SYDVKM. The V end lost 8 bases, the J end lost 2 bases, and 13 bases lay between the germline ends. This CDR3 has 13 amino acids. The CDR3 here is CASLRPGTYEQYF. The DNA for the CDR3 is TGTGCCAGCTTACGACCCGGGACCTACGAGCAGTACTTC.

This clone was detected once. This chain connects TRBV5-1 to TRBJ2-3, with D perhaps matching TRBD1 (6 bases). Deletions cut 4 bases from V and 4 bases from J, with 13 bases between. Germline lookup yields CDR1 SGHRS and CDR2 YFSETQ. This CDR3 region has 14 residues. The CDR3 sequence is CASSSRGGADTQYF. In DNA, the CDR3 is TGCGCCAGCAGCAGCAGGGGTGGGGCAGATACGCAGTATTTT. Looking up the rest from reference TRBV5-1 and TRBJ2-3 gives the full variable domain: KAGVTQTPRYLIKTRGQQVTLSCSPISGHRSVSWYQQTPGQGLQFLFEYFSETQRNKGNFPGRFSGRQFSNSRSEMNVSTLELGDSALYLCASSSRGGADTQYFGPGTRLTVL.

V and J are TRBV7-9 and TRBJ2-3; no clear D. The CDR3 runs to 12 residues. Trimming stripped 5 bases from V and 3 bases from J, with 6 bases between. In germline, CDR1 is SEHNR, CDR2 FQNEAQ (reference sequence). The CDR3, as DNA: TGTGCCAGCAGCCATCAGACAGATACGCAGTATTTT. It encodes CASSHQTDTQYF.

The V gene is TRBV19, the J gene TRBJ2-7, with 8 positions matching TRBD1. V shed 8 bases, J shed 3 bases, and the junction held 3 bases outside the gene matches. This CDR3 has 12 amino acids. Germline loops: CDR1 LNHDA, CDR2 SQIVND (reference sequence). CDR3 bases: TGTGCCAGTCAGGGGGCGGGCTACGAGCAGTACTTC. It codes for CASQGAGYEQYF.

V and J are TRBV2 and TRBJ1-2; D unclear. The germline V gene has CDR1 SNHLY and CDR2 FYNNEI. Between the trimmed V and J ends, which lost 5 bases and 0 bases, there was a span of 7 bases. This CDR3 is built from 13 residues. CDR3 DNA: TGTGCCAGCAGTTCGAGGGCTAACTATGGCTACACCTTC. The encoded protein is CASSSRANYGYTF.

This clone was picked up one time. This chain links TRBV6-1 with TRBJ2-5, with 7 positions matching TRBD1. The CDR3 runs to 14 residues. Germline assignment: CDR1 MNHNS and CDR2 SASEGT. V was clipped by 6 bases and J by 1 base; unmatched bases: 5. The CDR3 DNA follows: TGTGCCAGCAGCCTACAGGGGATCCAAGAGACCCAGTACTTC. Amino acid sequence: CASSLQGIQETQYF.

The V call is TRBV6-1, the J call TRBJ2-7, with 15 bases identical to TRBD2. CDR1 is MNHNS, CDR2 SASEGT, per germline. The V and J ends lost 5 bases and 6 bases, in that order; junction bases with no gene match: 5. This CDR3 has 15 amino acids. DNA of the CDR3: TGTGCCAGCAGTACCGGGACTAGCGGGAGGCCCGAGCAGTACTTC. Protein product: CASSTGTSGRPEQYF.

V gene TRBV9 combines with J gene TRBJ2-7; TRBD2 is a possible D gene (5 bases). Trimming pared 4 bases from V and 6 bases from J, leaving 17 bases between. CDR1 SGDLS and CDR2 YYNGEE come from the germline V gene. The CDR3 covers 14 residues. CDR3 residues: CASSPGIPMGEQYF. As DNA, the CDR3 is TGTGCCAGCAGCCCCGGGATTCCTATGGGCGAGCAGTACTTC.

This clone was detected ten times or more. CDR3 bases: TGTGCCAGCTCACCGGGCAGGGGCCGCGAAGGCACCGGGGAGCTGTTTTTT. It translates to CASSPGRGREGTGELFF. The gene calls are TRBV18 and TRBJ2-2; tentatively, D is TRBD1 (6 bases). The V end lost 3 bases, the J end lost 4 bases, and 18 bases lay between the germline ends. The germline V gene has CDR1 KGHSH and CDR2 LQKENI. The CDR3 spans 17 residues.